This T cell receptor (beta chain) was documented in a study of T cells in tumors after PD-1 blockade. Turning to the study itself: Patients had no prior checkpoint blockade, systemic immunosuppressants, or anti-cancer therapy within 4 weeks. During anti-PD-1 treatment, some patients continued daily vismodegib 150 mg.

Input was roughly 600 ng to 6,004 ng of genomic DNA from tumor or blood. This CDR3 has 14 amino acids. Per the germline V gene, CDR1 is MGHDK and CDR2 is SYGVNS. The V gene lost 4 bases and the J gene lost 4 bases, with 11 bases spanning the gap. Libraries were prepared by immunoSEQ multiplex PCR; TCRdb keeps only in-frame clonotypes and omits some of them. The table includes 45,000 to 60,000 clones, 70% to 85% detected once. This clone was detected only a few times. The clonotype originates from a human donor with advanced basal cell or squamous cell carcinoma (not recorded which). The V gene is TRBV25-1, the J gene TRBJ2-1; no reliable D call. Sequences were derived from PBMCs, sampled before anti-PD-1 therapy. The CDR3 DNA is TGTGCCAGCAGTGCCTCCGCGGATTACAATGAGCAGTTCTTC. It is translated as CASSASADYNEQFF.